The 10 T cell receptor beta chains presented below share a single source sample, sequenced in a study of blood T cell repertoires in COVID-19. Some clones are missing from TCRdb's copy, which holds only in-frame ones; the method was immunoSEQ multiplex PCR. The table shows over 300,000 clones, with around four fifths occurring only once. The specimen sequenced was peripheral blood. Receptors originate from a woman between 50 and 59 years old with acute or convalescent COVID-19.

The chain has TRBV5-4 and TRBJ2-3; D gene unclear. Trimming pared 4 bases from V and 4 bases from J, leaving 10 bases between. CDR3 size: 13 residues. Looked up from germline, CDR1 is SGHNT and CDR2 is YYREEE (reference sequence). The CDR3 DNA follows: TGTGCCAGCAGCCTCCCTGTTTCAGATACGCAGTATTTT. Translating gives CASSLPVSDTQYF.

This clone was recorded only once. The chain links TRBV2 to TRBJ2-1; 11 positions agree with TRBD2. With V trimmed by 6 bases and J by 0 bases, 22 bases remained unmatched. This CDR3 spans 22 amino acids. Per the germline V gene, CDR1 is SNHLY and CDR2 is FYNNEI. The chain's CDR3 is CASSQPGTETSGMRGSYNEQFF. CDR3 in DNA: TGTGCCAGCAGCCAACCCGGGACAGAGACTAGCGGGATGAGAGGCTCCTACAATGAGCAGTTCTTC.

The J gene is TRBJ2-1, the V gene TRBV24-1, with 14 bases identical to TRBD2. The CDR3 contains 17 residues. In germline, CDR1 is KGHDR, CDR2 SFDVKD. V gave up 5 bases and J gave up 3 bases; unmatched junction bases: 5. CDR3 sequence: CATSGTGTSGSYNEQFF. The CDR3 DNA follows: TGTGCCACCAGTGGTACCGGGACTAGCGGGAGCTACAATGAGCAGTTCTTC.

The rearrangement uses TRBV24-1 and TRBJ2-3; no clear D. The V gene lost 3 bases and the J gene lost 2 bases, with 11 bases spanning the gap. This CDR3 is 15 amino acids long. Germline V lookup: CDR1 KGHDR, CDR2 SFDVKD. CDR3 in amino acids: CATSDPTTDTDTQYF. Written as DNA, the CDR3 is TGTGCCACCAGTGATCCAACCACAGACACAGATACGCAGTATTTT.

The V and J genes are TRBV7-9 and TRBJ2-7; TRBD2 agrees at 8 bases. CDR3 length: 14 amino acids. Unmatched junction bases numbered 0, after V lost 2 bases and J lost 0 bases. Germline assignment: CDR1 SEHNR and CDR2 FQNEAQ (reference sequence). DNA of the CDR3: TGTGCCAGCAGCTTAAGCGGGAGCTCCTACGAGCAGTACTTC. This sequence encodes CASSLSGSSYEQYF.

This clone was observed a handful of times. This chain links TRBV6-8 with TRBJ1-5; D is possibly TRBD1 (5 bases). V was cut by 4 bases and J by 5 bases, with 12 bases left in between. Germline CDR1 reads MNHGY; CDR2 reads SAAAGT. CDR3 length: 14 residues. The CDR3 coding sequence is TGTGCCAGCAGTTTCGACAGACTGCATCAGCCCCAGCATTTT. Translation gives CASSFDRLHQPQHF.

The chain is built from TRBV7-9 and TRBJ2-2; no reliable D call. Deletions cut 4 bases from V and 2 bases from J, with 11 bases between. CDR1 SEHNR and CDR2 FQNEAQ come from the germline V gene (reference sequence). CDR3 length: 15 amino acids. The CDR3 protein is CASSSQISNTGELFF. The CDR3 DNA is TGTGCCAGCAGCTCCCAAATCAGTAACACCGGGGAGCTGTTTTTT.

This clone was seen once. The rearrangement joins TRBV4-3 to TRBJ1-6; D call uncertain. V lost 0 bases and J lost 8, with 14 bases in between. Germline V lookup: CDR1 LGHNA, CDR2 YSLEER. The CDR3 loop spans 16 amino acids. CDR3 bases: TGCGCCAGCAGCCAAGACGCCTGGGAGGGAGATTCACCCCTCCACTTT. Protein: CASSQDAWEGDSPLHF.

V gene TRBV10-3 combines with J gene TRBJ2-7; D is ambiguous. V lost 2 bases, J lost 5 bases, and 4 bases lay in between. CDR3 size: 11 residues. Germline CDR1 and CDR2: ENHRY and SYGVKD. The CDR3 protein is CAISEVDEQYF. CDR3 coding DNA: TGTGCCATCAGTGAGGTCGACGAGCAGTACTTC.

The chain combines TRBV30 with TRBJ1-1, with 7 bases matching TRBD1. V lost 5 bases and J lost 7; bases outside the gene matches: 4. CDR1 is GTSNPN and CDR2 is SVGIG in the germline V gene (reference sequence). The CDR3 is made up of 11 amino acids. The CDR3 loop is CAWDRVVEAFF. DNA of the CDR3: TGTGCCTGGGACAGGGTTGTTGAAGCTTTCTTT. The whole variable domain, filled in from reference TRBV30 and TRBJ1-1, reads SQTIHQWPATLVQPVGSPLSLECTVEGTSNPNLYWYRQAAGRGLQLLFYSVGIGQISSEVPQNLSASRPQDRQFILSSKKLLLSDSGFYLCAWDRVVEAFFGQGTRLTVV.